A single sample is the source of the 12 T cell receptor beta chains below, sequenced in a study of T cell repertoires in cytomegalovirus infection. One entry per CDR3 protein, called by TCRdb with MiXCR from the reads. This sample has approximately 1,000,000 distinct CDR3 sequences, with approximately 31% found just once. Their recognized antigens are unknown. Sequenced material: cultured CD8+ T cells from PBMCs, taken from culture after CMV antigen stimulation. The receptors come from a human donor in good health (CMV status not recorded). Some clones in this sample may be carry-over from other donors' samples.

The V gene is TRBV4-3, the J gene TRBJ2-1; TRBD2 matches at 13 bases. CDR3 length: 20 residues. V was clipped by 5 bases and J by 0 bases; unmatched bases: 13. Germline assignment: CDR1 LGHNA and CDR2 YSLEER. DNA for the CDR3: TGCGCCAGCAGCGGTGGGGGTGGGACTAGCGGGGTTAGCTCCTACAATGAGCAGTTCTTC. Its protein product is CASSGGGGTSGVSSYNEQFF.

This clonotype was seen only a few times. This sequence joins TRBV5-4 and TRBJ2-3; 12 bases match TRBD2. V trimming: 4 bases; J trimming: 1 base; junction bases outside the gene matches: 13. Germline V lookup: CDR1 SGHNT, CDR2 YYREEE (reference sequence). The CDR3 sequence is 19 residues long. CDR3 region: CASSPYRLAGGSGTDTQYF. The CDR3 region has the DNA TGTGCCAGCAGCCCCTACCGGCTAGCGGGGGGGTCGGGCACAGATACGCAGTATTTT.

This chain connects TRBV27 to TRBJ2-7, with 8 bases matching TRBD1. The ends lost 5 bases at V and 0 bases at J; junction bases unmatched: 6. CDR1 is MNHEY and CDR2 is SMNVEV in the germline V gene (reference sequence). The CDR3 length is 15 residues. CDR3 amino acids: CASSSRGLYSYEQYF. For the CDR3, the DNA is TGTGCCAGCAGTAGCAGGGGGCTCTACTCCTACGAGCAGTACTTC.

This clonotype was recorded a few times. DNA of the CDR3: TGTGCCAGCAGCTCGACTAGCATAGGGACCTACAATGAGCAGTTCTTC. Translation gives CASSSTSIGTYNEQFF. J is TRBJ2-1 and V is TRBV7-6; TRBD2 aligns across 7 bases. The J segment lost 2 bases and the V segment lost 4 bases, leaving 8 bases of the junction unmatched. The CDR3 extends over 16 amino acids. Looked up from germline, CDR1 is SGHVS and CDR2 is FNYEAQ. Drawing the rest from reference TRBV7-6 and TRBJ2-1, the complete variable domain is GAGVSQSPRYKVTKRGQDVALRCDPISGHVSLYWYRQALGQGPEFLTYFNYEAQQDKSGLPNDRFSAERPEGSISTLTIQRTEQRDSAMYRCASSSTSIGTYNEQFFGPGTRLTVL.

The chain recombines TRBV10-3 with TRBJ2-2, with TRBD1 matching over 8 bases. Trimming took 7 bases from V and 1 from J; bases not matched to a gene: 8. This CDR3 has 16 amino acids. Germline CDR1 is ENHRY and CDR2 is SYGVKD. CDR3 residues: CAIMKTGTGNTGELFF. The CDR3 DNA reads as TGTGCCATCATGAAAACCGGGACAGGGAACACCGGGGAGCTGTTTTTT.

The table lists this clonotype with many counts. The chain uses TRBV7-2 and TRBJ1-2, with D possibly being TRBD1 (5 bases). CDR1 and CDR2 from the germline V gene are SGHTA and FQGNSA. V lost 5 bases and J 4 bases, leaving 17 bases between the germline ends. The CDR3 is 15 amino acids. The CDR3, as DNA: TGTGCCAGCAGCCCCCCCCTGGAAGGGGTCTATGGCTACACCTTC. It translates to CASSPPLEGVYGYTF.

The chain has TRBV6-5 and TRBJ1-4; D might be TRBD1 (6 bases). The ends were cut back, 7 bases at V and 8 bases at J, with 14 bases in the middle. Per the germline V gene, CDR1 is MNHEY and CDR2 is SVGAGI. The CDR3 has 13 amino acids. CDR3 in DNA: TGTGCCAGCACCTACAGGGATTCCGAAAAACTGTTTTTT. Translation: CASTYRDSEKLFF.

In regard to this clonotype: Its ends do not fully match the called genes, so a read error is possible. The V and J genes are TRBV12-3 or TRBV12-4 and TRBJ2-7; tentatively, D is TRBD2 (8 bases). The CDR3 runs 15 residues. The CDR3 spells CASSLAGDRDPEQYF. In DNA, the CDR3 is TGTGCCAGCAGTCTAGCGGGTGACAGGGACCCCGAGCAGTACTTC.

The chain combines TRBV27 with TRBJ1-3; D call uncertain. V gave up 3 bases and J gave up 8 bases, with 11 bases separating them. CDR1 is MNHEY, CDR2 SMNVEV, per germline (reference sequence). The CDR3 contains 13 residues. CDR3 residues: CASSFGNLDTIYF. CDR3 bases: TGTGCCAGCAGTTTCGGAAACCTGGACACCATATATTTT.

This rearrangement joins TRBV7-4 to TRBJ2-3, with a possible D match to TRBD1 (6 bases). Per the germline V gene, CDR1 is SGHVT and CDR2 is SQSDAQ. This CDR3 has 12 residues. The germline V and J ends were trimmed by 5 bases and 6 bases, with 9 bases remaining between them. In DNA, the CDR3 is TGTGCCAGCAGCCAAGGACAGGATACGCAGTATTTT. Its translation is CASSQGQDTQYF.

This rearrangement joins TRBV19 to TRBJ2-7; tentatively, D is TRBD1 or TRBD2 (7 bases each). The CDR3 extends over 15 amino acids. Germline CDR1 and CDR2: LNHDA and SQIVND (reference sequence). V was trimmed by 5 bases and J by 3 bases, leaving 17 bases between them. In DNA form, the CDR3 reads TGTGCCAGTAGTTCAGGGGGGGCCCCCGGCTACGAGCAGTACTTC. Its translation is CASSSGGAPGYEQYF.

The gene calls are TRBV20-1 and TRBJ2-1; 8 bases are a match to TRBD2. Germline-derived CDR1 and CDR2 are DFQATT and SNEGSKA (reference sequence). The length of the CDR3 is 14 residues. Trimming removed 5 bases from V and 4 bases from J; junction bases left unmatched: 7. The CDR3 nucleotides are TGCAGTGCTCCCCGGGGGGGCGGTTACAATGAGCAGTTCTTC. Protein sequence: CSAPRGGGYNEQFF.